The clone carrying this TCR beta chain was seen a single time. Its antigen is not known. This sample stems from a study of a mutant IDH1 vaccine in newly diagnosed glioma. About the research overall: Standard pretreatment was either radiotherapy, temozolomide, or, for most, radiochemotherapy with temozolomide. The study's findings and limits: Altogether, 85% to 95% of patients exhibited vaccine-induced immune responses.

This table comes from immunoSEQ multiplex PCR, and its TCRdb copy is limited to in-frame clones, with some not included. The repertoire includes approximately 60,000 clones, roughly four fifths of them detected once, and 3% to 3.5% sits in the top ten. Time point here: week 47, end of study. In the vaccine, a single dose held 300 ug of the mutant IDH1 20-mer peptide, along with topical imiquimod. The starting material was PBMCs, obtained from a glioma patient whose treatment included an IDH1 peptide vaccine. This clonotype was sampled from a woman in her 50s with glioma.

CDR3 coding DNA: TGTGCCAGCAGTTACTTCCGGCCGACAGGGGGCTACGAGCAGTACTTC. This encodes CASSYFRPTGGYEQYF. The V call is TRBV6-6, the J call TRBJ2-7, with 9 bases identical to TRBD1. Germline lookup yields CDR1 MNHNY and CDR2 SVGAGI (reference sequence). The CDR3 sequence is 16 residues long. J lost 3 bases, V lost 1 base, and 7 bases had no gene match.